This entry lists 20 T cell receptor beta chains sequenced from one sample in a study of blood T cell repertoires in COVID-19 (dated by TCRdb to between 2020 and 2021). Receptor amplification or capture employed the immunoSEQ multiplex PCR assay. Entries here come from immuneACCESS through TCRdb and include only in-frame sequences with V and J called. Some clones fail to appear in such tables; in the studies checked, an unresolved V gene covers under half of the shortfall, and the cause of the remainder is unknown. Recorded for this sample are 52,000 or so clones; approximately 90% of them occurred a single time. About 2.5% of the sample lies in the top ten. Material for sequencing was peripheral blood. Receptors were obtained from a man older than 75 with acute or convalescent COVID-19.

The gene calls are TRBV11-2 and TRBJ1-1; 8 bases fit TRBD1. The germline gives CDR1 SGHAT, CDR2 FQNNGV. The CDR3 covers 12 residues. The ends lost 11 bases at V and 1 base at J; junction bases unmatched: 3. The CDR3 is CAGGQGNTEAFF. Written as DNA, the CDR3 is TGTGCCGGCGGACAGGGGAACACTGAAGCTTTCTTT.

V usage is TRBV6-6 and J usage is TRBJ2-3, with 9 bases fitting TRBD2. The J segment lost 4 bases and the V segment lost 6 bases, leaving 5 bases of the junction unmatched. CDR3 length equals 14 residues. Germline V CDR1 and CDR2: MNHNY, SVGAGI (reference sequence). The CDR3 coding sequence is TGTGCCAGCAGAGCGGGGGGCGGGCCAGATACGCAGTATTTT. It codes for CASRAGGGPDTQYF.

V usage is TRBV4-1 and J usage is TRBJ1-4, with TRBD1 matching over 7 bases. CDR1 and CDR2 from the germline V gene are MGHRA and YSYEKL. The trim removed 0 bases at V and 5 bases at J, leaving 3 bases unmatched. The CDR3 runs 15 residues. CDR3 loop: CASSQEGTENEKLFF. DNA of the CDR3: TGCGCCAGCAGCCAAGAGGGGACAGAAAATGAAAAACTGTTTTTT.

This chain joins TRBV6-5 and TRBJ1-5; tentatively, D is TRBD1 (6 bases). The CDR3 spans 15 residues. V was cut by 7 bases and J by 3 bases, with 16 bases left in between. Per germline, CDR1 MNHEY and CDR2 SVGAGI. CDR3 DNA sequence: TGTGCCAGCAAAACCTTCCGGGACAACAATCAGCCCCAGCATTTT. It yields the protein CASKTFRDNNQPQHF.

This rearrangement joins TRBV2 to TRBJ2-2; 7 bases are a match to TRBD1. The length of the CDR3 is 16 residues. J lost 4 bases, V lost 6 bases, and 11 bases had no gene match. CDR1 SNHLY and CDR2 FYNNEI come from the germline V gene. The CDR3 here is CASSHNRGGGTGELFF. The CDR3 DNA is TGTGCCAGCAGCCATAACAGGGGCGGCGGCACCGGGGAGCTGTTTTTT.

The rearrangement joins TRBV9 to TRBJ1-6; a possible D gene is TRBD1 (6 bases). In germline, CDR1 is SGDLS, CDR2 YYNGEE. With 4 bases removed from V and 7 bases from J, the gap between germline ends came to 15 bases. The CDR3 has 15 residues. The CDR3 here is CASSMTQGQNSPLHF. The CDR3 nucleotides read TGTGCCAGCAGCATGACCCAGGGGCAGAATTCACCCCTCCACTTT.

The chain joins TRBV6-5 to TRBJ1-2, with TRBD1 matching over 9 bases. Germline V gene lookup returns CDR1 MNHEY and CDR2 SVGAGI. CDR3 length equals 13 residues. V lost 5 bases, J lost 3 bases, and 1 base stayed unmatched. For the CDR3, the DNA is TGTGCCAGCAGTCGGACAGGGGACTATGGCTACACCTTC. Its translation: CASSRTGDYGYTF.

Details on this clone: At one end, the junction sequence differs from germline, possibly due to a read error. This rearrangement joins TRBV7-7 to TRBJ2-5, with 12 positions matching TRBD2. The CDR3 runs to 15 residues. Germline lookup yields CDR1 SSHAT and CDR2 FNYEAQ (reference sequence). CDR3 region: CASSLTSGGIETQYF. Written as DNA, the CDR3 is TGTGCTAGCAGCTTAACTAGCGGGGGGATAGAGACCCAGTACTTC.

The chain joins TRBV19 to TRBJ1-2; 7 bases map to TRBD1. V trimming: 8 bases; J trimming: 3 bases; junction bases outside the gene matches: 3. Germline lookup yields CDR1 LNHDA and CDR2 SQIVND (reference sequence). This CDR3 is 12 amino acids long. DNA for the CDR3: TGTGCCAGTGGACAGGTAGACTATGGCTACACCTTC. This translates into CASGQVDYGYTF.

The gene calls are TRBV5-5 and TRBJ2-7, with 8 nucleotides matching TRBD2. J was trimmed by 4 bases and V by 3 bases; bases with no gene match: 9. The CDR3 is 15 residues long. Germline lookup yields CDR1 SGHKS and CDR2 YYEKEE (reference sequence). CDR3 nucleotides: TGTGCCAGCAGCTGGAGGAGCGGGGGCCTATACGAGCAGTACTTC. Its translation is CASSWRSGGLYEQYF. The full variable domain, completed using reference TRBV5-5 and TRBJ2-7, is DAGVTQSPTHLIKTRGQQVTLRCSPISGHKSVSWYQQVLGQGPQFIFQYYEKEERGRGNFPDRFSARQFPNYSSELNVNALLLGDSALYLCASSWRSGGLYEQYFGPGTRLTVT.

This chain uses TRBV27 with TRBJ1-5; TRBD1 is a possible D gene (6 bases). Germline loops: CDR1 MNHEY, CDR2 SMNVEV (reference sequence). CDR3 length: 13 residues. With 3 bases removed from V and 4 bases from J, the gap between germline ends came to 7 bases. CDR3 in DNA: TGTGCCAGCAGTTTTAGGGGGAATCAGCCCCAGCATTTT. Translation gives CASSFRGNQPQHF.

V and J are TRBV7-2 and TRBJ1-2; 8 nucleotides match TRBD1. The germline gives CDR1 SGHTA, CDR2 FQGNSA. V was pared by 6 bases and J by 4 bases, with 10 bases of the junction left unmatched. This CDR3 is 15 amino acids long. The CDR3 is CASRYPGQDLYGYTF. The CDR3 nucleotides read TGTGCCAGCAGATATCCGGGACAGGATCTCTATGGCTACACCTTC.

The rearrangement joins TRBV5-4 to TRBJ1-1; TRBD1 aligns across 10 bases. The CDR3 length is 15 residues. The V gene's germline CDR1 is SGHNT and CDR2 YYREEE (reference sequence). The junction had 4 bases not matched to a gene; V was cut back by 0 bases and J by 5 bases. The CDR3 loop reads CASSLEGQGITEAFF. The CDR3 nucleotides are TGTGCCAGCAGCTTGGAGGGACAGGGGATAACTGAAGCTTTCTTT.

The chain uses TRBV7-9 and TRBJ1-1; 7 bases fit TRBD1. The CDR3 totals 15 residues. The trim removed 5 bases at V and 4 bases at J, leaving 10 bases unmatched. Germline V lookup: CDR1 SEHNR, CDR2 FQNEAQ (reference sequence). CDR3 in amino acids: CASSLGQVGATEAFF. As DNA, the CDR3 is TGTGCCAGCAGCCTCGGACAGGTGGGGGCCACTGAAGCTTTCTTT.

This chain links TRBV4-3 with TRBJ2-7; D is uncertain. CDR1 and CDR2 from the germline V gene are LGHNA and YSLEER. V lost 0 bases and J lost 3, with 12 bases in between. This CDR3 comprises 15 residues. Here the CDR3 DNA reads TGCGCCAGCAGCCAAGATCGAGGCCTGATCTACGAGCAGTACTTC. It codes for CASSQDRGLIYEQYF.

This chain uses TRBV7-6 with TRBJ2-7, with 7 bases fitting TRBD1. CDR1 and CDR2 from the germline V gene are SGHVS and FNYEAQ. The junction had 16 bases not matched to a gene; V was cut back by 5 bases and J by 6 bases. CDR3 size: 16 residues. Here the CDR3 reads CASSPSLVTGSLEQYF. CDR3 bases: TGTGCCAGCAGCCCGAGCCTGGTGACAGGGAGTCTCGAGCAGTACTTC.

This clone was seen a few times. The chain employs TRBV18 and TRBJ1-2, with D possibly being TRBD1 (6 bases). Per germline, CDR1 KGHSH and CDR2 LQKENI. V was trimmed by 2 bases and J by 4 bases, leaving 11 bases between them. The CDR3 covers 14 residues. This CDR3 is CASSPNGDIYGYTF. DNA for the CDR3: TGTGCCAGCTCACCAAACGGGGACATCTATGGCTACACCTTC.

The CDR3 coding sequence is TGTGCCAGCAGCAAACCCCCGCTAGCGGGGGGTTGGAGATACGAGCAGTACTTC. It codes for CASSKPPLAGGWRYEQYF. J is TRBJ2-7 and V is TRBV21-1; TRBD2, the table's D call, was not compared with the DNA. TRBV21-1 corresponds to a pseudogene. The length of the CDR3 is 18 residues.

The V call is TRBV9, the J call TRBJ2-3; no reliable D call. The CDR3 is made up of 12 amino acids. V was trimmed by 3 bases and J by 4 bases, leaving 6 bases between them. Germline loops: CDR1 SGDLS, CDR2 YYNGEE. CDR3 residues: CASSAPSDTQYF. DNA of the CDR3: TGTGCCAGCAGCGCCCCTTCAGATACGCAGTATTTT.

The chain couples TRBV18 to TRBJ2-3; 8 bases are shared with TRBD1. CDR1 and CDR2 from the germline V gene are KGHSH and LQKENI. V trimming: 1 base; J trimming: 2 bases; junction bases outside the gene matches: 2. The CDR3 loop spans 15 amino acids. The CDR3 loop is CASSPRTGLTDTQYF. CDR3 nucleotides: TGTGCCAGCTCACCACGGACAGGGCTCACAGATACGCAGTATTTT.